The 23 T cell receptor beta chains given below trace back to one sample, sequenced in a study of blood T cells in healthy people across ages. A second PCR, run for roughly 7 to 11 cycles, used a sample-barcoded 5' primer plus a J-beta primer mix. MiXCR, applied by TCRdb to the 5' RACE reads, yields one record per CDR3 protein. The table has roughly 2 million distinct CDR3 sequences, less than 50% seen once; the top ten hold approximately 2.1%. What was sequenced was blood. The receptor source for this set is a middle-aged woman in good health.

This clonotype has only a few counts. This chain connects TRBV28 to TRBJ2-5; 8 bases map to TRBD1. Per the germline V gene, CDR1 is MDHEN and CDR2 is SYDVKM. V trimming: 5 bases; J trimming: 2 bases; junction bases outside the gene matches: 16. There are 18 residues in the CDR3. CDR3 loop: CASSPWGESRDRQETQYF. CDR3 bases: TGTGCCAGCAGTCCCTGGGGAGAAAGCCGGGACAGGCAAGAGACCCAGTACTTC.

CDR3 protein: CSARALDPYLDGYTF. CDR3 nucleotides: TGCAGTGCTAGAGCCTTAGACCCGTATCTAGATGGCTACACCTTC. V gene TRBV20-1 combines with J gene TRBJ1-2, with D hard to call. V lost 1 base and J lost 6, with 18 bases in between. The germline CDR1 and CDR2 sequences are DFQATT and SNEGSKA (reference sequence). The CDR3 loop spans 15 amino acids.

This clonotype showed up just a few times. J is TRBJ1-2 and V is TRBV12-3 or TRBV12-4; D remains unclear. The CDR3 consists of 11 residues. Trimming took off 5 bases at V and 4 bases at J, with 5 bases between the two ends. CDR3 DNA sequence: TGTGCCAGCAGTATTGGCTATGGCTACACCTTC. It yields the protein CASSIGYGYTF.

This clonotype appeared a single time. The chain is built from TRBV4-3 and TRBJ2-1; TRBD1 aligns across 7 bases. The germline CDR1 and CDR2 sequences are LGHNA and YSLEER. The V and J ends lost 0 bases and 2 bases, in that order; junction bases with no gene match: 10. CDR3 length equals 18 residues. The CDR3 sequence is CASSQDPVDRVPYNEQFF. The CDR3 coding sequence is TGCGCCAGCAGCCAAGATCCTGTCGACAGGGTCCCCTACAATGAGCAGTTCTTC.

This clonotype turned up a few times. The chain recombines TRBV6-1 with TRBJ2-1; perhaps TRBD1 as D (6 bases). The CDR3 spans 11 residues. With 10 bases removed from V and 5 bases from J, the gap between germline ends came to 9 bases. Germline lookup yields CDR1 MNHNS and CDR2 SASEGT. CDR3 sequence reads: CATTGHNEQFF. In DNA, the CDR3 is TGTGCCACCACAGGGCACAATGAGCAGTTCTTC.

The chain joins TRBV3-1 to TRBJ2-4; 8 nucleotides line up with TRBD1. J lost 1 base, V lost 1 base, and 12 bases had no gene match. The CDR3 loop spans 19 amino acids. The germline V gene has CDR1 LGHDT and CDR2 YNNKEL (reference sequence). In DNA, the CDR3 is TGTGCCAGCAGCCAAGGGGCCCCGACAGGGGTGTGGGCCAAAAACATTCAGTACTTC. Encoded protein: CASSQGAPTGVWAKNIQYF.

J is TRBJ1-4 and V is TRBV29-1; 10 bases are a match to TRBD1. The J segment lost 7 bases and the V segment lost 4 bases, leaving 3 bases of the junction unmatched. The CDR3 loop spans 13 amino acids. The germline V gene encodes CDR1 SQVTM and CDR2 ANQGSEA. The CDR3 nucleotides read TGCAGCGTTGTCGGACAGGGGGGTGAAAAACTGTTTTTT. This encodes CSVVGQGGEKLFF.

This chain joins TRBV7-9 and TRBJ2-5; no clear D. In germline, CDR1 is SEHNR, CDR2 FQNEAQ (reference sequence). Trimming removed 5 bases from V and 3 bases from J, with 16 bases in between. The CDR3 length is 15 residues. CDR3 in amino acids: CASSATRRLEETQYF. In DNA, the CDR3 is TGTGCCAGCAGCGCGACACGTAGATTGGAAGAGACCCAGTACTTC. The full variable domain, rest sourced from reference TRBV7-9 and TRBJ2-5, is DTGVSQNPRHKITKRGQNVTFRCDPISEHNRLYWYRQTLGQGPEFLTYFQNEAQLEKSRLLSDRFSAERPKGSFSTLEIQRTEQGDSAMYLCASSATRRLEETQYFGPGTRLLVL.

The V and J genes are TRBV4-1 and TRBJ2-4, with 7 nucleotides matching TRBD1. The end of the DNA aligns better with TRBJ2-7, so the J call may be wrong. Germline V gene sequence: CDR1 MGHRA, CDR2 YSYEKL. The length of the CDR3 is 17 residues. The CDR3 protein is CASSQHHRGSWLYEQYF. The CDR3, as DNA: TGCGCCAGCAGCCAACACCACAGGGGATCTTGGTTATACGAGCAGTACTTC.

The V and J genes are TRBV7-8 and TRBJ1-5, with 11 bases matching TRBD1. Germline V gene lookup returns CDR1 SGHVS and CDR2 FQNEAQ. Unmatched junction bases numbered 6, after V lost 5 bases and J lost 6 bases. The CDR3 runs to 15 residues. The CDR3 region has the DNA TGTGCCAGCAGCCCGGACAGGGGGCAGGGTCAGCCCCAGCATTTT. This gives the protein CASSPDRGQGQPQHF. The complete variable domain, with remaining parts taken from reference TRBV7-8 and TRBJ1-5, reads GAGVSQSPRYKVAKRGQDVALRCDPISGHVSLFWYQQALGQGPEFLTYFQNEAQLDKSGLPSDRFFAERPEGSVSTLKIQRTQQEDSAVYLCASSPDRGQGQPQHFGDGTRLSIL.

The rearrangement joins TRBV6-5 to TRBJ2-1; D is possibly TRBD1 or TRBD2 (6 bases each). Trimming removed 3 bases from V and 5 bases from J, with 11 bases in between. The germline CDR1 and CDR2 sequences are MNHEY and SVGAGI. The CDR3 totals 14 residues. This chain's CDR3 is CASSYGGRNNEQFF. The CDR3 DNA reads TGTGCCAGCAGTTATGGGGGGCGAAACAATGAGCAGTTCTTC.

The gene calls are TRBV20-1 and TRBJ1-6, with D maybe TRBD1 (5 bases). The V gene lost 3 bases and the J gene lost 4 bases, with 16 bases spanning the gap. Germline CDR1 and CDR2: DFQATT and SNEGSKA (reference sequence). The CDR3 contains 16 residues. CDR3 region: CSARGERGSYNSPLHF. The CDR3 DNA reads as TGCAGTGCTAGGGGCGAGAGGGGTTCGTATAATTCACCCCTCCACTTT.

The gene calls are TRBV2 and TRBJ1-2, with TRBD1 identical over 7 bases. The junction had 2 bases not matched to a gene; V was cut back by 2 bases and J by 5 bases. Germline assignment: CDR1 SNHLY and CDR2 FYNNEI. CDR3 length: 13 residues. The CDR3 loop is CASSEQGEYGYTF. The DNA of the CDR3 is TGTGCCAGCAGTGAACAGGGGGAGTATGGCTACACCTTC.

The V and J genes are TRBV6-2 or TRBV6-3 and TRBJ2-5, with 7 bases matching TRBD1. The J call is uncertain, as TRBJ2-7 better fits the DNA end. This CDR3 is 15 amino acids long. Per the germline V gene, CDR1 is MNHEY and CDR2 is SVGEGT. CDR3 sequence reads: CASTKTGVFIYEQYF. The CDR3 region has the DNA TGTGCCAGCACAAAAACAGGGGTATTCATCTACGAGCAGTACTTC.

The chain is built from TRBV11-2 and TRBJ2-3; 7 positions match TRBD2. The germline V gene has CDR1 SGHAT and CDR2 FQNNGV. CDR3 length equals 15 residues. J lost 2 bases, V lost 1 base, and 3 bases had no gene match. The CDR3: CASSLGDYPTDTQYF. CDR3 nucleotides: TGTGCCAGCAGCTTAGGGGACTACCCCACAGATACGCAGTATTTT.

The rearrangement links TRBV20-1 to TRBJ2-3; D might be TRBD1 (6 bases). This CDR3 comprises 18 residues. V was shortened by 4 bases and J by 2 bases, with 25 bases between the two germline ends. CDR1 and CDR2 (germline): DFQATT, SNEGSKA (reference sequence). This CDR3 reads CSAKGVDEGAIYTDTQYF. In nucleotides, the CDR3 is TGCAGTGCTAAGGGGGTGGACGAGGGCGCCATTTACACAGATACGCAGTATTTT.

The chain links TRBV27 to TRBJ2-7; the match to TRBD1 covers 8 bases. The CDR3 loop spans 14 amino acids. Germline V CDR1 and CDR2: MNHEY, SMNVEV (reference sequence). J was trimmed by 6 bases and V by 6 bases; bases with no gene match: 10. In nucleotides, the CDR3 is TGTGCCAGCAGCCTTAGACAGGGGAGTTTCGAGCAGTACTTC. It is translated as CASSLRQGSFEQYF.

This clonotype has more than one count but fewer than ten. The rearrangement uses TRBV15 and TRBJ2-5; D remains ambiguous. Trimming removed 7 bases from V and 4 bases from J, with 13 bases in between. Germline lookup yields CDR1 LNHNV and CDR2 YYDKDF (reference sequence). The CDR3 is 13 residues long. This CDR3 reads CATTPISAETQYF. The CDR3 nucleotides are TGTGCCACCACCCCGATCTCGGCAGAGACCCAGTACTTC. The complete variable domain, with remaining parts taken from reference TRBV15 and TRBJ2-5, reads DAMVIQNPRYQVTQFGKPVTLSCSQTLNHNVMYWYQQKSSQAPKLLFHYYDKDFNNEADTPDNFQSRRPNTSFCFLDIRSPGLGDTAMYLCATTPISAETQYFGPGTRLLVL.

This clonotype was counted once. The V gene is TRBV5-1, the J gene TRBJ1-4, with D possibly being TRBD1 (5 bases). The CDR3 has 15 amino acids. Trimming stripped 6 bases from V and 4 bases from J, with 16 bases between. CDR1 SGHRS and CDR2 YFSETQ come from the germline V gene. The CDR3: CASNTGSGGNEKLFF. The CDR3 nucleotides read TGCGCCAGCAACACAGGTTCGGGAGGTAATGAAAAACTGTTTTTT.

Only a few counts were recorded for this clonotype. This chain links TRBV7-9 with TRBJ1-4; no definite D call. In germline, CDR1 is SEHNR, CDR2 FQNEAQ (reference sequence). The CDR3 has 14 residues. V shed 5 bases and J shed 0 bases, with 7 bases lying between them. The CDR3 coding sequence is TGTGCCAGCAGCCGGACTCCAACTAATGAAAAACTGTTTTTT. Translated, it gives CASSRTPTNEKLFF.

The chain recombines TRBV9 with TRBJ2-5; D is possibly TRBD1 (7 bases). This CDR3 comprises 15 residues. Per the germline V gene, CDR1 is SGDLS and CDR2 is YYNGEE. With 7 bases removed from V and 5 bases from J, the gap between germline ends came to 21 bases. The CDR3 reads CASSILGGQYETQYF. The CDR3 DNA sequence: TGTGCCAGCTCCATCCTCGGGGGACAGTATGAGACCCAGTACTTC.

This clonotype was seen a few times. The rearrangement joins TRBV6-2 or TRBV6-3 to TRBJ2-7; 10 nucleotides line up with TRBD2. This CDR3 contains 15 residues. CDR1 MNHEY and CDR2 SVGEGT come from the germline V gene. After removal of 4 bases from V and 0 bases from J, the junction contained 3 bases not matched to a gene. The CDR3 loop reads CASSLWTSGSYEQYF. The CDR3 DNA is TGTGCCAGCAGTTTATGGACTAGCGGCTCCTACGAGCAGTACTTC.

This chain uses TRBV29-1 with TRBJ2-5; 7 nucleotides match TRBD2. Near its end, the DNA agrees better with TRBJ2-7, so the J call may be wrong. The germline CDR1 and CDR2 sequences are SQVTM and ANQGSEA. CDR3 length equals 13 residues. The CDR3: CSVEGGGRDEQYF. Here the CDR3 DNA reads TGCAGCGTTGAAGGGGGAGGGAGGGACGAGCAGTACTTC.